This T cell receptor beta chain emerged from a study of T cell clonality in common variable immunodeficiency. Using immunoSEQ multiplex PCR, the repertoire was profiled, and TCRdb retains in-frame clones only, with some absent. This sample carries fewer than 40,000 clones, none of them present only once. After removal of 0 bases from V and 0 bases from J, the junction contained 14 bases not matched to a gene. The CDR3 covers 20 residues. Germline V gene sequence: CDR1 KGHSH, CDR2 LQKENI. Regarding this clone: Antigen: not known. The read terminates 3 residues before the CDR3 end, so the remaining end is supplied by the germline J gene.

Broader study findings: In common variable immunodeficiency, TCR beta chains reportedly carried fewer deletions and N-nucleotide insertions.

The sample consisted of peripheral blood mononuclear cells. The sequence derives from a human donor with common variable immunodeficiency. The chain combines TRBV18 with TRBJ2-3; 8 nucleotides match TRBD1. The CDR3 protein is CASSPPPRAFRQGSTDTQYF. CDR3 DNA, as far as it was read: TGTGCCAGCTCACCACCCCCCCGTGCCTTTCGACAGGGGAGCACAGATACG.